The present TCR beta chain was sequenced within a study of T cells in Graves' hyperthyroidism and ophthalmopathy (dated by TCRdb to about 2019). Study-level background: Peripheral blood samples were taken at the time of initial diagnosis, prior to any treatment. In about 6 Graves' hyperthyroidism patients, the study also compared T-cell repertoires from thyroid tissue with T-cell repertoires from blood. The roughly 94 discovery patients were randomly split 7:3 into training and test sets. The paper reports TCR Vbeta CDR3 sequencing of some 140 peripheral blood samples: approximately 43 ophthalmopathy, under 80 hyperthyroidism and approximately 17 progressor patients. Prospective prediction of ophthalmopathy was tested in an independent validation cohort consisting of 18 to 20 hyperthyroidism patients and more than 15 patients who later progressed to ophthalmopathy. After blood sampling, hyperthyroidism patients were treated with methimazole at a starting dose of 30 mg daily, and ophthalmopathy patients were treated with high-dose intravenous methylprednisolone. To identify TCR V-J signatures that set the groups apart, the researchers used a discovery cohort of about a hundred patients, made up of 43 with Graves' ophthalmopathy and 57 with stable Graves' hyperthyroidism. Study-wide conclusions, independent of this receptor: A model built on a 13 V-J signature distinguished ophthalmopathy from stable hyperthyroidism, reaching around 87% sensitivity and 81% to 83% specificity in cross-validation and 80%/75% in testing. Blood samples also contained most of the expanded thyroid clonotypes (frequency above 0.001), which suggests that blood repertoires may reflect thyroid immune responses. During validation, the model predicted progression to ophthalmopathy a median of about 5.9 months ahead of onset, with almost 71% sensitivity and roughly 72% specificity. No statistical method was used to set the sample size in advance, and investigators knew the group allocation.

Only a few counts were recorded for this clonotype. The antigen it recognizes is unknown. Base quality data are lacking; no much larger clone is found one base away. Hyperthyroidism patients were aged 18 to 65 years and newly diagnosed, with disease duration of less than 2 months. The study excluded patients with uncontrolled infections, other autoimmune diseases, pregnancy or lactation. Clinical symptoms, serum thyroxine and TRAb, thyroid ultrasound, and orbital computed tomography formed the basis for the diagnoses. Blood from progressor patients was drawn when they were first diagnosed with hyperthyroidism, before any ophthalmopathy symptoms appeared. PBMCs were isolated from about 10 ml of fresh peripheral blood by Ficoll-Paque density gradient centrifugation. Progressor patients were initially diagnosed with Graves' hyperthyroidism and developed ophthalmopathy during follow-up. Trizol reagent was used to extract total RNA, and RNA quality was then checked on an Agilent 2100 Bioanalyzer.

Reading the germline V gene (reference sequence) gives CDR1 MNHEY and CDR2 SMNVEV. Relative to germline, V is missing 6 bases and J is missing 6 bases, with 2 bases of the junction outside any gene match. Reading from cysteine to phenylalanine, the CDR3 counts 14 amino acids. This entry keeps only the CDR3 DNA: 42 bases, framed from base 1. The TCR beta CDR3 regions were amplified from the RNA transcripts. The first round of RT-PCR for the TCR CDR3 was performed with the HTBI primer set and the Qiagen OneStep RT-PCR kit. Libraries were constructed in a second round of multiplex PCR, after which size selection and purification were carried out. Sequencing of the libraries was done on an Illumina HiSeq2000 using paired-end 100 bp reads. Concerning the study's data processing: Raw data were processed with SOAPnuke, discarding reads with adapters, uncalled bases, mean Phred below 15, or no exact constant-primer or identifier match. COPE v1.2.5 was used to merge the high-quality paired reads, and each unique nucleotide sequence was defined as a clonotype. Clonotypes were aligned to IMGT TRBV, TRBD and TRBJ reference segments using MiTCR v1.1. Analysis was restricted to V-J combinations with a frequency above 0.0001, which covered over 98% of repertoires. The TCS score was defined as F50 (clonal expansion) divided by E x V (chaos), with BLOSUM62-based TCRdist calculated between CDR3 peptides within each V-J. Welch's t-statistics and random forest reduced 500 to 550 V-J features to roughly 13, which were used in a naive Bayes classifier (R e1071). TCRdb cleaned the public reads at Q25 with fastp, built clones with MiXCR and kept in-frame beta chains. Under each unique CDR3 protein, matching rows form one entry showing the most common genes and DNA. TCRdb assigned the V and J calls; the authors' analysis was not used. The sample table records some 600,000 distinct CDR3 sequences; approximately 15% of these occur just once. Clones ranked in the top ten supply about 5.8% of the sample.

The sequence was obtained from a woman aged 25-40 years with Graves' hyperthyroidism that later progressed to Graves' ophthalmopathy. This receptor chain uses TRBV27 and TRBJ2-1, with 13 bases aligning to TRBD2. Sequences were obtained from blood. This receptor carries the CDR3 CASRGLAGSNEQFF. The DNA sequence is TGTGCCAGCAGGGGACTAGCGGGAAGCAATGAGCAGTTCTTC.